This TCR beta chain was found in a study of T cell changes during pregnancy in multiple sclerosis. Profiled with immunoSEQ multiplex PCR; TCRdb holds only in-frame clones, not every one. The table lists 45,000 or so clones, more than 85% of them singletons. The CDR3 is 15 residues long. CDR1 is SGHDN and CDR2 is FVKESK in the germline V gene. Unmatched junction bases numbered 10, after V lost 4 bases and J lost 6 bases. This TCR was sampled from a female donor with multiple sclerosis, enrolled in a pregnancy study. The chain combines TRBV14 with TRBJ1-1, with TRBD1 identical over 8 bases. Material: CD8+ T cells from peripheral blood mononuclear cells, obtained after pregnancy. CDR3 in DNA: TGTGCCAGCAGCCTCTGGGACAGGTCGATCCCTGAAGCTTTCTTT. Translating it yields CASSLWDRSIPEAFF.